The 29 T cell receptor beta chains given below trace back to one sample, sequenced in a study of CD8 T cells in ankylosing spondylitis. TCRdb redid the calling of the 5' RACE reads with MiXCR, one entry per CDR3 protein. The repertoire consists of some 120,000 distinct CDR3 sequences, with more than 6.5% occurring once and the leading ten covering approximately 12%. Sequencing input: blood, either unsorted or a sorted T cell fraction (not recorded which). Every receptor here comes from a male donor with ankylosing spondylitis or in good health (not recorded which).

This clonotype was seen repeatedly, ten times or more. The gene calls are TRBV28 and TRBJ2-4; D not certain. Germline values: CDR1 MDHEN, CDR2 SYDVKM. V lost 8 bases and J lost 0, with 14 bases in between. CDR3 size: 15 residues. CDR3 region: CASALAELAKNIQYF. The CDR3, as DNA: TGTGCCAGCGCCTTGGCAGAGCTAGCCAAAAACATTCAGTACTTC. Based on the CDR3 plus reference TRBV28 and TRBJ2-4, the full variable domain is DVKVTQSSRYLVKRTGEKVFLECVQDMDHENMFWYRQDPGLGLRLIYFSYDVKMKEKGDIPEGYSVSREKKERFSLILESASTNQTSMYLCASALAELAKNIQYFGAGTRLSVL.

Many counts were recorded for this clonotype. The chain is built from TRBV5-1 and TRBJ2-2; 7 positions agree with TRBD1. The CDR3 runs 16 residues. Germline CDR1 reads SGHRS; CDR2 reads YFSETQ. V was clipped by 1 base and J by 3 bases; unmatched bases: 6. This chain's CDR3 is CASSLQPGQYTGELFF. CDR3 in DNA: TGCGCCAGCAGCTTGCAACCGGGACAGTACACCGGGGAGCTGTTTTTT.

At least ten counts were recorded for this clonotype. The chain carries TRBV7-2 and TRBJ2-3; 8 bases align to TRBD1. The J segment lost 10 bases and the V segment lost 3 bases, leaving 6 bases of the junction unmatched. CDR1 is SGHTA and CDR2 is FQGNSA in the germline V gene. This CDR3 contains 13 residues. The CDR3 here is CASSFRTGPAQYF. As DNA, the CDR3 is TGTGCCAGCAGCTTCCGGACAGGGCCAGCGCAGTATTTT.

CDR3 DNA sequence: TGTGCCAGCCGCATGGGTGGACTAGCGGCGAACACCGGGGAGCTGTTTTTT. Translating gives CASRMGGLAANTGELFF. This chain connects TRBV5-6 to TRBJ2-2; 10 nucleotides agree with TRBD2. V lost 7 bases to trimming and J lost 0 bases; unmatched junction nucleotides: 9. Looked up from germline, CDR1 is SGHDT and CDR2 is YYEEEE. The CDR3 spans 17 residues.

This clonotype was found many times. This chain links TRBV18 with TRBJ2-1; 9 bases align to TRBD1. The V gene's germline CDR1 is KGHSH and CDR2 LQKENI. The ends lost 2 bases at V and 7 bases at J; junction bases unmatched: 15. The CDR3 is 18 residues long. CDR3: CASSPVAPGTGMANEQFF. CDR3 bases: TGTGCCAGCTCACCAGTAGCCCCCGGGACAGGGATGGCAAATGAGCAGTTCTTC.

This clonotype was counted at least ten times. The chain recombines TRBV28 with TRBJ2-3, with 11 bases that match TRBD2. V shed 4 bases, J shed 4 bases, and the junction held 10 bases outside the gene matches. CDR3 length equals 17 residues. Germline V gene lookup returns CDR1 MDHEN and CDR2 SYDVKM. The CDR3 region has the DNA TGTGCCAGCAGTTATCTAACGACTAGCGGGATCGCAGATACGCAGTATTTT. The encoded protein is CASSYLTTSGIADTQYF.

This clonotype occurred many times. CDR3 nucleotides: TGTGCCACCAGTGATTTGCATGACCCAGAGACCCAGTACTTC. Its translation is CATSDLHDPETQYF. The chain is built from TRBV24-1 and TRBJ2-5; D not certain. Between the trimmed V and J ends, which lost 0 bases and 4 bases, there was a span of 8 bases. The V gene's germline CDR1 is KGHDR and CDR2 SFDVKD. The CDR3 consists of 14 residues.

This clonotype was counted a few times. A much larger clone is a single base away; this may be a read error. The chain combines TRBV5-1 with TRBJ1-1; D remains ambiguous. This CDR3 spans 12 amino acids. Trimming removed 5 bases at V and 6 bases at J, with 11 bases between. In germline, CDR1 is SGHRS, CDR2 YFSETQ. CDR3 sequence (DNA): TGCGCCAGCAGTCAGGCGTCCGCTGAAGCTTTCTTT. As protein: CASSQASAEAFF.

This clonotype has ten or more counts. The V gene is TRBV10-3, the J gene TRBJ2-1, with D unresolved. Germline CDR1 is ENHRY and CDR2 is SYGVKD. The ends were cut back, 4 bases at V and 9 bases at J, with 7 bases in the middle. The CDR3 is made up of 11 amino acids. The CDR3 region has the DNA TGTGCCATCAGTGGTGCCTCTGAGCAGTTCTTC. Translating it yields CAISGASEQFF.

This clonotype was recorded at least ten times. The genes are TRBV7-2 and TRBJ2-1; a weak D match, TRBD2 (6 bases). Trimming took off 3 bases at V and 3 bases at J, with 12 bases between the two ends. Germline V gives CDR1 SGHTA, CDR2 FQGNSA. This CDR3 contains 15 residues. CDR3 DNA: TGTGCCAGCAGCTTGGGGGGTGGGAACTACAATGAGCAGTTCTTC. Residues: CASSLGGGNYNEQFF. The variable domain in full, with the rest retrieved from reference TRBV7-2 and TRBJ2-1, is GAGVSQSPSNKVTEKGKDVELRCDPISGHTALYWYRQSLGQGLEFLIYFQGNSAPDKSGLPSDRFSAERTGGSVSTLTIQRTQQEDSAVYLCASSLGGGNYNEQFFGPGTRLTVL.

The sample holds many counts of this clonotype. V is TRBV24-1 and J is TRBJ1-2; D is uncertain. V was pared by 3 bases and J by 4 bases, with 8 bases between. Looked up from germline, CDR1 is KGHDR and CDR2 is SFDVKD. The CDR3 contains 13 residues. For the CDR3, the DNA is TGTGCCACCAGTGATAAAACGGGCTATGGCTACACCTTC. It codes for CATSDKTGYGYTF.

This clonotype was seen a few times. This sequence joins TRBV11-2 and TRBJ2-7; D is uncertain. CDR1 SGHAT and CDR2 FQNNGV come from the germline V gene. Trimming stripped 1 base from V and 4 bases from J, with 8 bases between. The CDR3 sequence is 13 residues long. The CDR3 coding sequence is TGTGCCAGCAGCTTAGGCCCGCAGTACGAGCAGTACTTC. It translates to CASSLGPQYEQYF.

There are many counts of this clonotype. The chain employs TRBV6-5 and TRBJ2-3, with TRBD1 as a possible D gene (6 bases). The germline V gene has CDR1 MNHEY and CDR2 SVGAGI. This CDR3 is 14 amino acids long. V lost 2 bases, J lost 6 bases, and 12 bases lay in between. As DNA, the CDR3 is TGTGCCAGCAGTTACCAGAGTGGGGGCGATACGCAGTATTTT. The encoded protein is CASSYQSGGDTQYF.

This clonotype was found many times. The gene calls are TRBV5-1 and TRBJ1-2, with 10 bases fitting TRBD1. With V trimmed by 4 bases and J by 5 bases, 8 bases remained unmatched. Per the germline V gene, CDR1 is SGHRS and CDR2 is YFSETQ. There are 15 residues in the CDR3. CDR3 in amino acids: CASSQPGQGNYGYTF. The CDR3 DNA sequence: TGCGCCAGCAGCCAACCGGGACAGGGGAATTATGGCTACACCTTC. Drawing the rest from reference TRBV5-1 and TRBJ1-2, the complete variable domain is KAGVTQTPRYLIKTRGQQVTLSCSPISGHRSVSWYQQTPGQGLQFLFEYFSETQRNKGNFPGRFSGRQFSNSRSEMNVSTLELGDSALYLCASSQPGQGNYGYTFGSGTRLTVV.

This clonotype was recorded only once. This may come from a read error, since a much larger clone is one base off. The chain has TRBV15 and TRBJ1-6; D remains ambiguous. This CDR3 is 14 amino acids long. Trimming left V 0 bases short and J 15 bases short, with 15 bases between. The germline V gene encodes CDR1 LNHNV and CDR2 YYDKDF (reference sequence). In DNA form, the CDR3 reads TGTGCCACCAGCAGAGATTTAAAGGCCCTTGGCCTCCACTTT. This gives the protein CATSRDLKALGLHF.

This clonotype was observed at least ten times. CDR3: CASSLAGTFPTQYF. The CDR3 DNA sequence: TGTGCCAGCAGCTTAGCCGGGACGTTTCCTACGCAGTATTTT. The chain has TRBV7-9 and TRBJ2-3; D tentatively reads TRBD1 or TRBD2 (5 bases each). The V gene lost 0 bases and the J gene lost 8 bases, with 12 bases spanning the gap. CDR3 size: 14 residues. CDR1 and CDR2 from the germline V gene are SEHNR and FQNEAQ (reference sequence).

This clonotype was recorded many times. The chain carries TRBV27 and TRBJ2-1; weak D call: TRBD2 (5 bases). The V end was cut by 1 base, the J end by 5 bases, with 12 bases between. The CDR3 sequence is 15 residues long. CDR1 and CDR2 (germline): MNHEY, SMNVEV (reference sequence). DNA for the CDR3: TGTGCCAGCAGTTTATTAGGAGGTTGGGACAATGAGCAGTTCTTC. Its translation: CASSLLGGWDNEQFF.

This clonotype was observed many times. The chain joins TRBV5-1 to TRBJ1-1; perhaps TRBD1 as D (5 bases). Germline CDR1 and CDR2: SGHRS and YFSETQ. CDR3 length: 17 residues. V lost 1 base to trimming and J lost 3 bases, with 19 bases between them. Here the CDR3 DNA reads TGCGCCAGCAGCTTGAGCCAGGGAGGACATGGGGACACTGAAGCTTTCTTT. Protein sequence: CASSLSQGGHGDTEAFF.

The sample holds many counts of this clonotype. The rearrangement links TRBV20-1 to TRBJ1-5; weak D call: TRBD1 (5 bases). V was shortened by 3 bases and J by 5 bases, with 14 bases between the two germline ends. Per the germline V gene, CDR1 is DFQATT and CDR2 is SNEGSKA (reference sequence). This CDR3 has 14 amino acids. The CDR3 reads CSASWGLGDQPQHF. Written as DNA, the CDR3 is TGCAGTGCTAGTTGGGGGTTGGGTGATCAGCCCCAGCATTTT.

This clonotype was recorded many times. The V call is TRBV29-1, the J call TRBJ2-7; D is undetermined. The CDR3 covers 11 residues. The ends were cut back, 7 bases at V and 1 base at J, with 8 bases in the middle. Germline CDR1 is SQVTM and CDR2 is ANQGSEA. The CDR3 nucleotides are TGCAGCGCCCGAGAATCCTACGAGCAGTACTTC. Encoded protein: CSARESYEQYF.

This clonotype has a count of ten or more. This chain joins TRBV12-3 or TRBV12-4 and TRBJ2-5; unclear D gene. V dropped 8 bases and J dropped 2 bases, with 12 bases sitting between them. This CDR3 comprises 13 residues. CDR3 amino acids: CASRPGSQETQYF. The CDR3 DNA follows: TGTGCCAGCCGACCAGGATCGCAAGAGACCCAGTACTTC.

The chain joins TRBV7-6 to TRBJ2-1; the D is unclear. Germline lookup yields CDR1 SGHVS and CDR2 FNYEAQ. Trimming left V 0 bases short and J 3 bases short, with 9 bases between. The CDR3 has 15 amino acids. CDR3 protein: CASSLASGFYNEQFF. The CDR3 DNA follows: TGTGCCAGCAGCTTAGCGTCTGGGTTCTACAATGAGCAGTTCTTC.

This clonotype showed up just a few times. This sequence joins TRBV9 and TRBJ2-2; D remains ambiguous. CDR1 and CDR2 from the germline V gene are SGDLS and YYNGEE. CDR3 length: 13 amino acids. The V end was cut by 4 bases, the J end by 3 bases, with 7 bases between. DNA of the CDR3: TGTGCCAGCAGCTCGGGTCACACCGGGGAGCTGTTTTTT. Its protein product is CASSSGHTGELFF.

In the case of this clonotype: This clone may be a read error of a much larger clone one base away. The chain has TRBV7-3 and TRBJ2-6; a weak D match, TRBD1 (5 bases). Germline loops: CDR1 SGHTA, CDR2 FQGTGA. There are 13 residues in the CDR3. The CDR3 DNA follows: TGTGCCAGCAGCTTAACTGGGGCCAACGTCCTGGCTTTC. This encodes CASSLTGANVLAF.

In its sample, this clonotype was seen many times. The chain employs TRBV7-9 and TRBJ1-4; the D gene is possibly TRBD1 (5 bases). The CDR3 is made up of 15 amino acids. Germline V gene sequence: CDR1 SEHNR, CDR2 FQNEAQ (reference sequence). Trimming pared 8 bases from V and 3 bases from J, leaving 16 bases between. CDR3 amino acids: CASFQGSTPNEKLFF. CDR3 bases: TGTGCCAGCTTTCAGGGATCAACCCCTAATGAAAAACTGTTTTTT.

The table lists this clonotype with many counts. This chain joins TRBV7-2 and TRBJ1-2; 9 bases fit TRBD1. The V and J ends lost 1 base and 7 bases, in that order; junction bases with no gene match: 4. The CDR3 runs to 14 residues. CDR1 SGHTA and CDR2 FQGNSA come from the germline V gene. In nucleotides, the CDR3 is TGTGCCAGCAGCTTAGACAGGGGGCAGGGTGGCTACACCTTC. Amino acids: CASSLDRGQGGYTF.

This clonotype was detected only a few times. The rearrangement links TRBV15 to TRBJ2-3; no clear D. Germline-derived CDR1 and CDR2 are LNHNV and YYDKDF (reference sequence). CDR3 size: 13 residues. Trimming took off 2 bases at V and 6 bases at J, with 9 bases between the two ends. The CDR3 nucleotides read TGTGCCACCAGCAGACCCCCTTCGGATACGCAGTATTTT. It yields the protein CATSRPPSDTQYF.

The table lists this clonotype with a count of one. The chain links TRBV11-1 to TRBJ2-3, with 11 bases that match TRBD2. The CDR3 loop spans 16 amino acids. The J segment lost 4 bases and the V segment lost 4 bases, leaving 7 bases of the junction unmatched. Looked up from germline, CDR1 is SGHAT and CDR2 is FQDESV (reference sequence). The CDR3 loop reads CASSSTLAGDADTQYF. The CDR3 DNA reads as TGTGCCAGCAGCTCAACACTAGCGGGGGACGCAGATACGCAGTATTTT. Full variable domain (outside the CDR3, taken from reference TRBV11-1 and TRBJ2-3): EAEVAQSPRYKITEKSQAVAFWCDPISGHATLYWYRQILGQGPELLVQFQDESVVDDSQLPKDRFSAERLKGVDSTLKIQPAELGDSAMYLCASSSTLAGDADTQYFGPGTRLTVL.

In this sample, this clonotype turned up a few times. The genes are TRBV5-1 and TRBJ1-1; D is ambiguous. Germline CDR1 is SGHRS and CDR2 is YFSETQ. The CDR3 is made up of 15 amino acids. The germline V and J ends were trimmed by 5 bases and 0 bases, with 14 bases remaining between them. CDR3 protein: CASRNLDALNTEAFF. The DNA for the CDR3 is TGCGCCAGCAGAAACCTCGACGCGTTGAACACTGAAGCTTTCTTT.